These T cell receptor beta chains were read from a single sample in a study of T cell responses to AZD1222 COVID-19 vaccine. The assay was immunoSEQ multiplex PCR, and TCRdb's table has in-frame clones only and misses some. This sample carries 150,000 to 200,000 clones, about nine tenths of them seen once, and the ten largest clones take more than 0.75%. The sample was peripheral blood, taken on day 0 of AZD1222 vaccination. Source of these receptors: an adult in good health. Each CDR3 is given with its conserved first and last residue. Each record gives: D gene, clone size, V gene, J gene, CDR3 DNA, CDR3 protein. The D gene is left open where the match is weak. Where a row states a size, it is once, few, many or the class of an expanded clone; other rows omit it.

D gene: TRBD2; clone size: NA; V gene: TRBV5-6; J gene: TRBJ2-1; CDR3 DNA: TGTGCCAGCAGCTTTTTGATGGCGGGAGAGAGCGATGAGCAGTTCTTC; CDR3 protein: CASSFLMAGESDEQFF
D gene: NA; clone size: NA; V gene: TRBV19; J gene: TRBJ2-7; CDR3 DNA: TGTGCCAGTAGGTCGGGAAAATACGAGCAGTACTTC; CDR3 protein: CASRSGKYEQYF
D gene: TRBD2; clone size: once; V gene: TRBV10-1; J gene: TRBJ2-1; CDR3 DNA: TGCGCCAGCAGTCAACTAGCGGGAGTCTACAATGAGCAGTTCTTC; CDR3 protein: CASSQLAGVYNEQFF
D gene: NA; clone size: NA; V gene: TRBV27; J gene: TRBJ2-7; CDR3 DNA: TGTGCCAGCAGTTCACCGGGGACCTTACTCGCCGAGCAGTACTTC; CDR3 protein: CASSSPGTLLAEQYF
D gene: TRBD1; clone size: once; V gene: TRBV11-3; J gene: TRBJ1-1; CDR3 DNA: TGTGCCAGCAGCCTGAGACAGGGAAACACTGAAGCTTTCTTT; CDR3 protein: CASSLRQGNTEAFF
D gene: NA; clone size: NA; V gene: TRBV5-5; J gene: TRBJ1-5; CDR3 DNA: TGTGCCAGCAGCTTGGACGGGCCTCAGCCCCAGCATTTT; CDR3 protein: CASSLDGPQPQHF
D gene: NA; clone size: NA; V gene: TRBV18; J gene: TRBJ2-7; CDR3 DNA: TGTGCCAGCTCACCTGGGGGGATGCGAACTCGGGAGCAGTACTTC; CDR3 protein: CASSPGGMRTREQYF
D gene: NA; clone size: NA; V gene: TRBV28; J gene: TRBJ2-5; CDR3 DNA: TGTGCCAGCAACGGTGGGGGACGAGAGACCCAGTACTTC; CDR3 protein: CASNGGGRETQYF
D gene: TRBD1; clone size: NA; V gene: TRBV13; J gene: TRBJ1-6; CDR3 DNA: TGTGCCAGCAGCTTTACAGGACAGGGCTCTTCACCCCTCCACTTT; CDR3 protein: CASSFTGQGSSPLHF
D gene: NA; clone size: NA; V gene: TRBV14; J gene: TRBJ1-1; CDR3 DNA: TGTGCCAGCAGCCCACGGCCAGGGGATGAAGCTTTCTTT; CDR3 protein: CASSPRPGDEAFF
D gene: NA; clone size: once; V gene: TRBV18; J gene: TRBJ2-1; CDR3 DNA: TGTGCCAGCTCACCACGTGCCAGGTCGAATGAGCAGTTCTTC; CDR3 protein: CASSPRARSNEQFF
D gene: NA; clone size: NA; V gene: TRBV10-3; J gene: TRBJ2-1; CDR3 DNA: TGTGCCATCACCCCACTAGCAAGCTCCTACAATGAGCAGTTCTTC; CDR3 protein: CAITPLASSYNEQFF
D gene: NA; clone size: NA; V gene: TRBV24-1; J gene: TRBJ2-5; CDR3 DNA: TGTGCCACCAGTGACCCCGGACAGTATCAAGAGACCCAGTACTTC; CDR3 protein: CATSDPGQYQETQYF
D gene: NA; clone size: NA; V gene: TRBV5-4; J gene: TRBJ2-1; CDR3 DNA: TGTGCCAGCAGCTCGCCGGGACTTTACAATGAGCAGTTCTTC; CDR3 protein: CASSSPGLYNEQFF
D gene: TRBD2; clone size: once; V gene: TRBV4-2; J gene: TRBJ2-3; CDR3 DNA: TGTGCCAGCAGCCCCCACGGGGATAGCGGGGGGGCCCCGGATACGCAGTATTTT; CDR3 protein: CASSPHGDSGGAPDTQYF
D gene: TRBD1; clone size: NA; V gene: TRBV19; J gene: TRBJ2-7; CDR3 DNA: TGTGCCAGTAGTACCAGGACAGGGGACGAGCAGTACTTC; CDR3 protein: CASSTRTGDEQYF
D gene: NA; clone size: NA; V gene: TRBV14; J gene: TRBJ2-1; CDR3 DNA: TGTGCCAGCAGCCTCAGGGGTTACAATGAGCAGTTCTTC; CDR3 protein: CASSLRGYNEQFF
D gene: NA; clone size: NA; V gene: TRBV28; J gene: TRBJ2-7; CDR3 DNA: TGTGCCAGCAGGGGGCCAGTCGCTTCCTACGAGCAGTACTTC; CDR3 protein: CASRGPVASYEQYF
D gene: NA; clone size: NA; V gene: TRBV5-1; J gene: TRBJ2-7; CDR3 DNA: TGCGCCAGCCGACTGGGCCAGGGGTTCTACGAGCAGTACTTC; CDR3 protein: CASRLGQGFYEQYF
D gene: NA; clone size: once; V gene: TRBV18; J gene: TRBJ2-7; CDR3 DNA: TGTGCCAGCTCACGGACCGTGGGAGCCTACGAGCAGTACTTC; CDR3 protein: CASSRTVGAYEQYF
D gene: NA; clone size: NA; V gene: TRBV10-2; J gene: TRBJ1-5; CDR3 DNA: TGCGCCAGCAGCCGGGACCCGAAGCAGCCCCAGCATTTT; CDR3 protein: CASSRDPKQPQHF
D gene: NA; clone size: NA; V gene: TRBV6-1; J gene: TRBJ1-5; CDR3 DNA: TGTGCCAGCAGTGAAGGTTTGGCCGGCAATGCGCCCCAGCATTTT; CDR3 protein: CASSEGLAGNAPQHF
D gene: NA; clone size: NA; V gene: TRBV4-1; J gene: TRBJ1-1; CDR3 DNA: TGCGCCAGCAGCCAAGATCGGGCAGGGAACACTGAAGCTTTCTTT; CDR3 protein: CASSQDRAGNTEAFF
D gene: TRBD1; clone size: NA; V gene: TRBV13; J gene: TRBJ2-7; CDR3 DNA: TGTGCCAGCAGGAGGACAGGGGGCGAGTCGACCGAGCAGTACTTC; CDR3 protein: CASRRTGGESTEQYF
D gene: NA; clone size: NA; V gene: TRBV2; J gene: TRBJ2-7; CDR3 DNA: TGTGCCAGCCGTCTTCCTTCGACGTTGATAGGCTACGAGCAGTACTTC; CDR3 protein: CASRLPSTLIGYEQYF
D gene: NA; clone size: NA; V gene: TRBV3-1/TRBV3-2; J gene: TRBJ2-7; CDR3 DNA: TGTGCCAGCAGCCTGAGCTCCTACGAGCAGTACTTC; CDR3 protein: CASSLSSYEQYF
D gene: TRBD1; clone size: NA; V gene: TRBV7-9; J gene: TRBJ1-2; CDR3 DNA: TGTGCCAGCAGCTTAGCGACCCGGACAGGGGACTATGGCTACACCTTC; CDR3 protein: CASSLATRTGDYGYTF
D gene: NA; clone size: NA; V gene: TRBV6-5; J gene: TRBJ1-2; CDR3 DNA: TGTGCCAGCAGGACAGTTTATGGCTACACCTTC; CDR3 protein: CASRTVYGYTF
D gene: NA; clone size: NA; V gene: TRBV9; J gene: TRBJ2-1; CDR3 DNA: TGTGCCAGCAGCACCGACTCAGGAGGGAGCTCCTACAATGAGCAGTTCTTC; CDR3 protein: CASSTDSGGSSYNEQFF
D gene: TRBD2; clone size: NA; V gene: TRBV9; J gene: TRBJ2-1; CDR3 DNA: TGTGCCAGCAGCCCTCCAAGCGGGACGGAATACAATGAGCAGTTCTTC; CDR3 protein: CASSPPSGTEYNEQFF
D gene: TRBD1; clone size: NA; V gene: TRBV5-4; J gene: TRBJ1-2; CDR3 DNA: TGTGCCAGCAGCGAGCAACAGGGGCGCTATGGCTACACCTTC; CDR3 protein: CASSEQQGRYGYTF
D gene: NA; clone size: NA; V gene: TRBV2; J gene: TRBJ2-1; CDR3 DNA: TGTGCCAGCAGTGAAAACTCAGTCTCCTACAATGAGCAGTTCTTC; CDR3 protein: CASSENSVSYNEQFF
D gene: NA; clone size: NA; V gene: TRBV7-6; J gene: TRBJ1-4; CDR3 DNA: TGTGCCAGCAGCCGCGCGGCAGGGACGAATGAAAAACTGTTTTTT; CDR3 protein: CASSRAAGTNEKLFF
D gene: NA; clone size: NA; V gene: TRBV5-1; J gene: TRBJ1-2; CDR3 DNA: TGCGCCAGCAGCTTGTACAGAGACTATGGCTACACCTTC; CDR3 protein: CASSLYRDYGYTF
D gene: NA; clone size: NA; V gene: TRBV7-9; J gene: TRBJ1-3; CDR3 DNA: TGTGCCAGCAGCTTGCGGGCTGGAAACACCATATATTTT; CDR3 protein: CASSLRAGNTIYF
D gene: NA; clone size: NA; V gene: TRBV19; J gene: TRBJ1-6; CDR3 DNA: TGTGCCAGCAGGAGCTCCTATAATTCACCCCTCCACTTT; CDR3 protein: CASRSSYNSPLHF
D gene: NA; clone size: NA; V gene: TRBV2; J gene: TRBJ1-2; CDR3 DNA: TGTGCCAGCCCCGCCGGGGGAAACTATGGCTACACCTTC; CDR3 protein: CASPAGGNYGYTF
D gene: NA; clone size: NA; V gene: TRBV11-1; J gene: TRBJ2-7; CDR3 DNA: TGTGCCAGCAGCTCCCCCCCAGCCTACGAGCAGTACTTC; CDR3 protein: CASSSPPAYEQYF
D gene: TRBD1; clone size: NA; V gene: TRBV7-9; J gene: TRBJ1-2; CDR3 DNA: TGTGCCAGCAGCCCCCGACAGGGACTACCCATGAACGAGAGCTATGGCTACACCTTC; CDR3 protein: CASSPRQGLPMNESYGYTF
D gene: NA; clone size: NA; V gene: TRBV24-1; J gene: TRBJ2-7; CDR3 DNA: TGTGCCACCAGTGATAGAGCGTCGGAGCAGTACTTC; CDR3 protein: CATSDRASEQYF
D gene: TRBD1; clone size: NA; V gene: TRBV27; J gene: TRBJ2-7; CDR3 DNA: TGTGCCAGCAGTTGGACAGGGGGCGGGCTAGCGTACGAGCAGTACTTC; CDR3 protein: CASSWTGGGLAYEQYF
D gene: TRBD2; clone size: NA; V gene: TRBV4-2; J gene: TRBJ2-1; CDR3 DNA: TGTGCCAGCAGCCAAGTCTTGGCGGGAGGGAGCAATGAGCAGTTCTTC; CDR3 protein: CASSQVLAGGSNEQFF
D gene: NA; clone size: NA; V gene: TRBV4-2; J gene: TRBJ2-5; CDR3 DNA: TGTGCCAGCAGCCAACAAGAGGGCCTCCAAGAGACCCAGTACTTC; CDR3 protein: CASSQQEGLQETQYF
D gene: NA; clone size: NA; V gene: TRBV6-5; J gene: TRBJ2-7; CDR3 DNA: TGTGCCAGCAGCACCGGAGCCCACTACGAGCAGTACTTC; CDR3 protein: CASSTGAHYEQYF
D gene: NA; clone size: NA; V gene: TRBV12-5; J gene: TRBJ2-1; CDR3 DNA: TGTGCTAGTGGTTTGGTACGGTCAGAGCAGTTCTTC; CDR3 protein: CASGLVRSEQFF
D gene: TRBD1; clone size: NA; V gene: TRBV27; J gene: TRBJ1-2; CDR3 DNA: TGTGCCAGCAGAAAGACAGGGGCGAGCGGCTATGGCTACACCTTC; CDR3 protein: CASRKTGASGYGYTF
D gene: TRBD1; clone size: NA; V gene: TRBV7-8; J gene: TRBJ1-5; CDR3 DNA: TGTGCCAGCAGCTTAGCGCGAGGCAGGGGGCTTCAGCCCCAGCATTTT; CDR3 protein: CASSLARGRGLQPQHF
D gene: NA; clone size: NA; V gene: TRBV24-1; J gene: TRBJ2-3; CDR3 DNA: TGTGCCACCAGTGATTCCCAGGATAGCACAGATACGCAGTATTTT; CDR3 protein: CATSDSQDSTDTQYF
D gene: NA; clone size: NA; V gene: TRBV2; J gene: TRBJ2-1; CDR3 DNA: TGTGCCAGCGACCGCAGGACAGAGACGAATGAGCAGTTCTTC; CDR3 protein: CASDRRTETNEQFF
D gene: NA; clone size: NA; V gene: TRBV6-5; J gene: TRBJ1-2; CDR3 DNA: TGTGCCAGCAGTTACTTCGGGGGCCCTGGCTACACCTTC; CDR3 protein: CASSYFGGPGYTF
D gene: NA; clone size: NA; V gene: TRBV28; J gene: TRBJ1-4; CDR3 DNA: TGTGCCAGCAATTGGAGACAGGAGAATGAAAAACTGTTTTTT; CDR3 protein: CASNWRQENEKLFF
D gene: NA; clone size: NA; V gene: TRBV12-3/TRBV12-4; J gene: TRBJ1-2; CDR3 DNA: TGTGCCAGCAGTTTAGCAAACGGGTATGGCTACACCTTC; CDR3 protein: CASSLANGYGYTF
D gene: NA; clone size: NA; V gene: TRBV7-9; J gene: TRBJ2-7; CDR3 DNA: TGTGCCAGCAGCCGACGCGGGGTAACGTCTTTCGCCGAGCAGTACTTC; CDR3 protein: CASSRRGVTSFAEQYF
D gene: TRBD1; clone size: NA; V gene: TRBV20-1; J gene: TRBJ1-4; CDR3 DNA: TGCAGTGCACCGAAGGACAGGTCGGAGTCCTTT; CDR3 protein: CSAPKDRSESF